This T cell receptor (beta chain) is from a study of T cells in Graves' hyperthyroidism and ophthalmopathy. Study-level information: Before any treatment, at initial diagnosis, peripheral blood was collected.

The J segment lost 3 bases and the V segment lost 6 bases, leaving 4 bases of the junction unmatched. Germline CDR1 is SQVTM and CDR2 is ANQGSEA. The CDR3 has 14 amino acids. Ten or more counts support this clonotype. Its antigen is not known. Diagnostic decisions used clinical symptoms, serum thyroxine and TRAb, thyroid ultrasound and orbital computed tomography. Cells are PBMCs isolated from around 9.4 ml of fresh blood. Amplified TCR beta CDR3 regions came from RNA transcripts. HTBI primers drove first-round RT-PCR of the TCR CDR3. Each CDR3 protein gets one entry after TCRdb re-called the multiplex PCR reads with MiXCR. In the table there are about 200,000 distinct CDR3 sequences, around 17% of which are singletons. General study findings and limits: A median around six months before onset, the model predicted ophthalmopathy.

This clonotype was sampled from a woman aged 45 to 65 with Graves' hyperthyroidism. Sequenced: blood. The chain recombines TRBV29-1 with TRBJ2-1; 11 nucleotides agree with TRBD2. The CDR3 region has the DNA TGCAGCGTCTCCGGGACTAGCGGCTACAATGAGCAGTTCTTC. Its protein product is CSVSGTSGYNEQFF.